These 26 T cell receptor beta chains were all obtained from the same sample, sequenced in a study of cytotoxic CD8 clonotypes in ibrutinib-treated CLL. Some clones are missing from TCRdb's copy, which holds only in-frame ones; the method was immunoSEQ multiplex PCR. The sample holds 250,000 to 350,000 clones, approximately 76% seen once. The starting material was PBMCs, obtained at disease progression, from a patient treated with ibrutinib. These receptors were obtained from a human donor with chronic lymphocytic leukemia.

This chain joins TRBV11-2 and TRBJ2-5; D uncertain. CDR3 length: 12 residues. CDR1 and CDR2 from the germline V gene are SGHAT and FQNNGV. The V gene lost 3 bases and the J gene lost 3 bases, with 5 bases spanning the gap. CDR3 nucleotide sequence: TGTGCCAGCAGCTTTGGCAAAGAGACCCAGTACTTC. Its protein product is CASSFGKETQYF.

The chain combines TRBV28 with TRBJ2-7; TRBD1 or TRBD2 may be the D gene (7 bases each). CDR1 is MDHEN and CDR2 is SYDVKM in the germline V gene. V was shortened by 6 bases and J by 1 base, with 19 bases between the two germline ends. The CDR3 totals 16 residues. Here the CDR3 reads CASRRGRSSGSYEQYF. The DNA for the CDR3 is TGTGCCAGCAGAAGGGGGCGGTCTAGCGGTTCCTACGAGCAGTACTTC.

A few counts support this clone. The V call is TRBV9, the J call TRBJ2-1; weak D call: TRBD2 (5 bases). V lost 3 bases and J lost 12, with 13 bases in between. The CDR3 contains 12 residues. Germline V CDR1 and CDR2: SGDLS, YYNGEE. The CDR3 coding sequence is TGTGCCAGCAGCGGGACCTCACGGGGGCAGTTCTTC. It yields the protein CASSGTSRGQFF.

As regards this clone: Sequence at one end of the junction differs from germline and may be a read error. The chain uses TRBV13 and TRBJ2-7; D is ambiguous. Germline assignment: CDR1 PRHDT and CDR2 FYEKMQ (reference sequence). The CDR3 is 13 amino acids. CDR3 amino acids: CASSLGSSYEQYF. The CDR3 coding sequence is TGTGCCAGCAGCCTAGGAAGTTCCTACGAGCAGTACTTC.

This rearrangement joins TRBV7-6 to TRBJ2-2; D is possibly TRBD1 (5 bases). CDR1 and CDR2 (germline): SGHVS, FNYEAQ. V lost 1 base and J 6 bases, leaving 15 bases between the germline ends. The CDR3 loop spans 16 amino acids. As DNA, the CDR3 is TGTGCCAGCAGCTTAGGGTGGAAGGGGCCGCCCGGGGAGCTGTTTTTT. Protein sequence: CASSLGWKGPPGELFF.

CDR3 bases: TGTGCCAGCAGCTTAGGAGCAGCAATGAACACTGAAGCTTTCTTT. It yields the protein CASSLGAAMNTEAFF. V and J are TRBV11-2 and TRBJ1-1; D unresolved. The CDR3 loop spans 15 amino acids. Germline V gives CDR1 SGHAT, CDR2 FQNNGV. The ends were cut back, 1 base at V and 0 bases at J, with 9 bases in the middle.

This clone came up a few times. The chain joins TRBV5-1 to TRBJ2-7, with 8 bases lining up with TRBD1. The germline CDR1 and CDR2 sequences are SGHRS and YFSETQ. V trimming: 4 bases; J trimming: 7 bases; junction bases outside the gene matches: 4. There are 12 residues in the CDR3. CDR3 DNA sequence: TGCGCCAGCAGCAGGACAGGGTGGGAGCAGTACTTC. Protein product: CASSRTGWEQYF.

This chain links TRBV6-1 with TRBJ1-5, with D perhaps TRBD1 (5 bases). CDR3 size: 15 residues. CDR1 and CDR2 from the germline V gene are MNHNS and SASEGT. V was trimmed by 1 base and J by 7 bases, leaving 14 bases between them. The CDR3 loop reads CASSEGRDRWQPQHF. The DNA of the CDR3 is TGTGCCAGCAGTGAAGGCAGGGATCGTTGGCAGCCCCAGCATTTT.

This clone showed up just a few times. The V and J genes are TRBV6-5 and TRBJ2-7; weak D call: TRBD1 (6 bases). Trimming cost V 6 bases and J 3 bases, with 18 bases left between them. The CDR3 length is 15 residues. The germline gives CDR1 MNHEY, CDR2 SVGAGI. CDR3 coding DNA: TGTGCCAGCAGACACAGGGCGTCCTATGGCTACGAGCAGTACTTC. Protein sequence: CASRHRASYGYEQYF.

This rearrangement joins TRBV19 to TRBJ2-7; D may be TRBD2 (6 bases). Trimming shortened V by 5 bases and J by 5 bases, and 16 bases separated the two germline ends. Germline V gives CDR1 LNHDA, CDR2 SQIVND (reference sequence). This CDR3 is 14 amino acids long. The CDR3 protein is CASSAPGDRHEQYF. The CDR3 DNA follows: TGTGCCAGTAGTGCACCGGGAGATCGCCACGAGCAGTACTTC.

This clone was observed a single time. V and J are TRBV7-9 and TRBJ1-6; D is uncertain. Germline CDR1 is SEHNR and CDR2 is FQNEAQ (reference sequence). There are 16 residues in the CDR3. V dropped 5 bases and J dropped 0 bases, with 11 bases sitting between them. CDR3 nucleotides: TGTGCCAGCAGCCTCGGACGGAGCTCCTATAATTCACCCCTCCACTTT. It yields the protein CASSLGRSSYNSPLHF.

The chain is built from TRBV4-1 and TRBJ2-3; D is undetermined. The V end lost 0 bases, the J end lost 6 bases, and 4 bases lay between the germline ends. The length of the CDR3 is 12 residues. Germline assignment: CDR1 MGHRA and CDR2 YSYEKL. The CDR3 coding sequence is TGCGCCAGCAGCCAAGATGTGGATACGCAGTATTTT. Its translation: CASSQDVDTQYF.

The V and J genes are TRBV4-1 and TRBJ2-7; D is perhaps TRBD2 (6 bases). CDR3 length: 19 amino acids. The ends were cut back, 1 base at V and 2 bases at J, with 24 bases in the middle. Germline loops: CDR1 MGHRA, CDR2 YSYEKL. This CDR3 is CASSQGGLTWGSPAYEQYF. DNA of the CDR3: TGCGCCAGCAGCCAAGGAGGACTAACGTGGGGTTCCCCCGCCTACGAGCAGTACTTC.

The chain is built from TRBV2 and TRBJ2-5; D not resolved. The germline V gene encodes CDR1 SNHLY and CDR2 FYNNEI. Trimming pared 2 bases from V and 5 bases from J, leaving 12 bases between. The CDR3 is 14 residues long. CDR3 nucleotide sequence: TGTGCCAGCAGTGAATCACCTGGATGGGAGACCCAGTACTTC. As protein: CASSESPGWETQYF.

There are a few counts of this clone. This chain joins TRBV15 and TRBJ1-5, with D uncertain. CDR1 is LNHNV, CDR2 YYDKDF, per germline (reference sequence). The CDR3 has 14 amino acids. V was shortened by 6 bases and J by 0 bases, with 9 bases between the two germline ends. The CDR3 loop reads CATSRPNSNQPQHF. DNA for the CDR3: TGTGCCACCAGTAGACCCAATAGCAATCAGCCCCAGCATTTT. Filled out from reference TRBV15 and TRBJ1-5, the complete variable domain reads DAMVIQNPRYQVTQFGKPVTLSCSQTLNHNVMYWYQQKSSQAPKLLFHYYDKDFNNEADTPDNFQSRRPNTSFCFLDIRSPGLGDTAMYLCATSRPNSNQPQHFGDGTRLSIL.

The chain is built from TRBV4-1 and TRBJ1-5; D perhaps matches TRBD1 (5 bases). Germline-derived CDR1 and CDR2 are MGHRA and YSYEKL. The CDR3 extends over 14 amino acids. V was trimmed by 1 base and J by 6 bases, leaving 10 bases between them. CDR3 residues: CASSQAIRVQPQHF. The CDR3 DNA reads TGCGCCAGCAGCCAAGCCATCAGGGTTCAGCCCCAGCATTTT.

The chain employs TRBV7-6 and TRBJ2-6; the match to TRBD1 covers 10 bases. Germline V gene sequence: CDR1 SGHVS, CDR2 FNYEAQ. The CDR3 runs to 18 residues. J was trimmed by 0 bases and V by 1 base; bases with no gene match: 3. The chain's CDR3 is CASSLVRDRGSGANVLTF. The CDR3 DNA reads TGTGCCAGCAGCTTAGTCCGGGACAGGGGCTCTGGGGCCAACGTCCTGACTTTC. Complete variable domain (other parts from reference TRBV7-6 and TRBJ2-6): GAGVSQSPRYKVTKRGQDVALRCDPISGHVSLYWYRQALGQGPEFLTYFNYEAQQDKSGLPNDRFSAERPEGSISTLTIQRTEQRDSAMYRCASSLVRDRGSGANVLTFGAGSRLTVL.

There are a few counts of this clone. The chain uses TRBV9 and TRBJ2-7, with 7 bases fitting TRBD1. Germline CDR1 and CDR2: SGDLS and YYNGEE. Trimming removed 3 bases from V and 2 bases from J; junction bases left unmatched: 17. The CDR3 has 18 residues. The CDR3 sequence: CASSAELPGQHFPYEQYF. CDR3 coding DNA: TGTGCCAGCAGCGCAGAACTACCGGGACAGCATTTCCCCTACGAGCAGTACTTC.

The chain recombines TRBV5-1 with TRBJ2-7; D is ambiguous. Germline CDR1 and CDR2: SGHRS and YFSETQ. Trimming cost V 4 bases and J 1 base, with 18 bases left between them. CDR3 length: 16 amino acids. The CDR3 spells CASSTGGGYNSYEQYF. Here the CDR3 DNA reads TGCGCCAGCAGCACTGGCGGCGGCTATAATTCCTACGAGCAGTACTTC. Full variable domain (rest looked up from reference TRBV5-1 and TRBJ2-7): KAGVTQTPRYLIKTRGQQVTLSCSPISGHRSVSWYQQTPGQGLQFLFEYFSETQRNKGNFPGRFSGRQFSNSRSEMNVSTLELGDSALYLCASSTGGGYNSYEQYFGPGTRLTVT.

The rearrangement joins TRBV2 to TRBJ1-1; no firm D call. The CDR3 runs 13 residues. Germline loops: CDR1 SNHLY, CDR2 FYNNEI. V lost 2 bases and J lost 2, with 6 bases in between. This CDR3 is CASSELTNTEAFF. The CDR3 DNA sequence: TGTGCCAGCAGTGAACTTACAAACACTGAAGCTTTCTTT.

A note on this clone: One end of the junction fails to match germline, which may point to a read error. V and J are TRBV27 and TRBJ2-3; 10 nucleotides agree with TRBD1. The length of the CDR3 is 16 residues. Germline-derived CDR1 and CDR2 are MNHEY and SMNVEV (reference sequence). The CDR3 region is CASSVSGTGATDTQYF. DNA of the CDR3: TGTGCCAGCAGTGTATCCGGGACAGGGGCCACAGATACGCAGTATTTT.

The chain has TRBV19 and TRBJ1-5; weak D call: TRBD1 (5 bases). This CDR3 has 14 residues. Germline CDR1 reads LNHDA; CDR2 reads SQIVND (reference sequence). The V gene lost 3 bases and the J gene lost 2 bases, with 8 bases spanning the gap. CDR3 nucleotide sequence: TGTGCCAGTAGTATCAGGGACGGCAATCAGCCCCAGCATTTT. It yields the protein CASSIRDGNQPQHF.

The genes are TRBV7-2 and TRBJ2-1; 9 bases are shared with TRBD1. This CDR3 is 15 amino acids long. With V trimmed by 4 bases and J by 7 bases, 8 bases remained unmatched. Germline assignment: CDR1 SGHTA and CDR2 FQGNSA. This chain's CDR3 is CASSSTRTGVNEQFF. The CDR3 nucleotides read TGTGCCAGCAGCTCCACCCGGACAGGGGTGAATGAGCAGTTCTTC. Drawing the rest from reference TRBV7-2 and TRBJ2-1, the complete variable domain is GAGVSQSPSNKVTEKGKDVELRCDPISGHTALYWYRQSLGQGLEFLIYFQGNSAPDKSGLPSDRFSAERTGGSVSTLTIQRTQQEDSAVYLCASSSTRTGVNEQFFGPGTRLTVL.

CDR3 nucleotide sequence: TGTGCCAGCTCGGTAGGGGAGACCCAGTACTTC. It is translated as CASSVGETQYF. V and J are TRBV18 and TRBJ2-5; D is uncertain. Germline V gene data show CDR1 as KGHSH and CDR2 as LQKENI. The CDR3 loop spans 11 amino acids. V lost 6 bases to trimming and J lost 5 bases, with 7 bases between them.

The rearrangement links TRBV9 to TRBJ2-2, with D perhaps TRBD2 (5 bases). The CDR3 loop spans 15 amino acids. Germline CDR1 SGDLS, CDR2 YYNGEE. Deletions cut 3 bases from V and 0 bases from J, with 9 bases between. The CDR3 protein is CASSGRGTNTGELFF. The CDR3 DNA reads TGTGCCAGCAGCGGTCGGGGAACGAACACCGGGGAGCTGTTTTTT.

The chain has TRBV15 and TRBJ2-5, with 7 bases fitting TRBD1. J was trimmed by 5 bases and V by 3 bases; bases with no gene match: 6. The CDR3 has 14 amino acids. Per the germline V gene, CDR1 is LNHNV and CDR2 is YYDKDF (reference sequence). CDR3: CATSRDRRSETQYF. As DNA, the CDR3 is TGTGCCACCAGCAGGGACAGGAGGTCGGAGACCCAGTACTTC. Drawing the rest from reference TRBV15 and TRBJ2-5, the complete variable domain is DAMVIQNPRYQVTQFGKPVTLSCSQTLNHNVMYWYQQKSSQAPKLLFHYYDKDFNNEADTPDNFQSRRPNTSFCFLDIRSPGLGDTAMYLCATSRDRRSETQYFGPGTRLLVL.